This TCR beta chain derives from a study of tumor-infiltrating lymphocytes in primary liver carcinoma. Findings and limits, study-wide: Tumor top-250-clone fraction significantly exceeded that of blood (p = 0.039).

This clonotype occurred once. The antigen is unknown. At one end the junction does not follow the germline gene, possibly because of a read error. Out of unsorted whole blood came the blood RNA, and germline DNA was extracted as well. Germline assignment: CDR1 MNHNY and CDR2 SVGAGI (reference sequence). CDR3 length equals 15 residues. The authors made TCR beta cDNA from approximately 500 ng total RNA with a constant-region primer. Three nested multiplex PCR rounds, a slightly modified ARM-PCR, produced the libraries for TCR beta. A C-beta reverse primer was combined with TRBV1-TRBV30 forward primers in the first two PCR rounds, and each round had approximately 9 cycles. MiXCR, run by TCRdb on the multiplex PCR reads, gives a single entry per CDR3 protein. The repertoire holds 320,000 or so distinct CDR3 sequences, with approximately 65% as singletons.

Sequencing used peripheral blood. The chain is built from TRBV6-6 and TRBJ2-7; D perhaps matches TRBD2 (6 bases). The clonotype was recovered from a man in his forties or fifties with primary liver carcinoma and hepatitis B virus infection. This chain's CDR3 is CASSYSRDSSYEQYF. CDR3 DNA: TGTGCCAGCAGTTACTCCCGGGACTCATCCTACGAACAGTACTTC.